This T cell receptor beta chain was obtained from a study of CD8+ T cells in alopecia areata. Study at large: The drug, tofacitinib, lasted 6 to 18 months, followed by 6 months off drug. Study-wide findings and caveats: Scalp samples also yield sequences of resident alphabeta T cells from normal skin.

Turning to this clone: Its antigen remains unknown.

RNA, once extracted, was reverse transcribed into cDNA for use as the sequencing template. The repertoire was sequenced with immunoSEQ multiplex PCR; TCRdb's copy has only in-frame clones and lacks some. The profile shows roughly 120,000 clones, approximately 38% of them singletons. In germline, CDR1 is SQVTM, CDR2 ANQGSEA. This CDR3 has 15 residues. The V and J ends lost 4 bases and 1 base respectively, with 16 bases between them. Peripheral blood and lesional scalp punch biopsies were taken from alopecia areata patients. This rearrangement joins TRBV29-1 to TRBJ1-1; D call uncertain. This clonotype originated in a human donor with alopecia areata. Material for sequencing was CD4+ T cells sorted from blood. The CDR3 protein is CSVVVRGVGNTEAFF. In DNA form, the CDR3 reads TGCAGCGTTGTCGTGCGGGGAGTCGGGAACACTGAAGCTTTCTTT. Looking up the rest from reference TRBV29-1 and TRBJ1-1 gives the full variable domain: SAVISQKPSRDICQRGTSLTIQCQVDSQVTMMFWYRQQPGQSLTLIATANQGSEATYESGFVIDKFPISRPNLTFSTLTVSNMSPEDSSIYLCSVVVRGVGNTEAFFGQGTRLTVV.